The next 17 T cell receptor beta chains were all read from a single sample in a study of OX40 agonist ivuxolimab in advanced cancers. Using immunoSEQ multiplex PCR, the repertoire was profiled, and TCRdb retains in-frame clones only, with some absent. The table records tens of thousands of clones, approximately 90% of them present only once. The sequenced sample was CD4+ or CD8+ T cells sorted from blood, obtained in a trial of the OX40 agonist ivuxolimab. Every receptor here comes from an adult with an advanced solid tumor such as melanoma, head and neck, liver or kidney cancer.

The chain carries TRBV30 and TRBJ1-2, with D tentatively TRBD1 (6 bases). The CDR3 runs 12 residues. V was clipped by 4 bases and J by 8 bases, with 14 bases between them. Germline lookup yields CDR1 GTSNPN and CDR2 SVGIG (reference sequence). The CDR3: CAWTPGVGGYTF. DNA for the CDR3: TGTGCCTGGACACCAGGGGTCGGAGGCTACACCTTC.

This rearrangement joins TRBV7-2 to TRBJ2-4, with D perhaps TRBD1 (6 bases). The CDR3 spans 14 residues. V gave up 3 bases and J gave up 5 bases, with 11 bases separating them. CDR1 is SGHTA and CDR2 is FQGNSA in the germline V gene. The CDR3 spells CASSFGGNENIQYF. The CDR3 nucleotides are TGTGCCAGCAGCTTTGGGGGCAACGAAAACATTCAGTACTTC.

This chain uses TRBV7-8 with TRBJ1-1; 9 bases map to TRBD1. The CDR3 has 14 amino acids. Germline V gene data show CDR1 as SGHVS and CDR2 as FQNEAQ. J gave up 8 bases and V 0 bases, and 4 bases lay outside the gene matches. The CDR3 coding sequence is TGTGCCAGCAGCTTAGCACAGGGGGCCATAGAAGCTTTCTTT. This translates into CASSLAQGAIEAFF.

The chain employs TRBV19 and TRBJ2-7; D is unresolved. The CDR3 is 13 amino acids. V lost 5 bases to trimming and J lost 2 bases, with 10 bases between them. Germline loops: CDR1 LNHDA, CDR2 SQIVND (reference sequence). DNA for the CDR3: TGTGCCAGTAGTGTATCAACAACCTACGAGCAGTACTTC. The encoded protein is CASSVSTTYEQYF.

The J gene is TRBJ1-2, the V gene TRBV7-2; D not resolved. The CDR3 sequence is 16 residues long. V was cut by 5 bases and J by 1 base, with 17 bases left in between. The germline V gene encodes CDR1 SGHTA and CDR2 FQGNSA. The CDR3 protein is CASSDDGRLDNYGYTF. CDR3 bases: TGTGCCAGCAGCGATGACGGAAGGTTGGATAACTATGGCTACACCTTC. Full variable domain (missing parts from reference TRBV7-2 and TRBJ1-2): GAGVSQSPSNKVTEKGKDVELRCDPISGHTALYWYRQSLGQGLEFLIYFQGNSAPDKSGLPSDRFSAERTGGSVSTLTIQRTQQEDSAVYLCASSDDGRLDNYGYTFGSGTRLTVV.

The rearrangement links TRBV30 to TRBJ1-1, with D maybe TRBD1 (6 bases). V lost 3 bases and J 7 bases, leaving 15 bases between the germline ends. Germline loops: CDR1 GTSNPN, CDR2 SVGIG (reference sequence). CDR3 size: 13 residues. The CDR3 reads CAWREAGADEAFF. DNA for the CDR3: TGTGCCTGGAGGGAAGCAGGGGCGGATGAAGCTTTCTTT.

The chain joins TRBV6-1 to TRBJ1-4, with TRBD1 matching 9 bases. The V segment lost 0 bases and the J segment 8 bases; nucleotides outside the gene matches: 7. This CDR3 has 16 amino acids. CDR1 and CDR2 from the germline V gene are MNHNS and SASEGT. For the CDR3, the DNA is TGTGCCAGCAGTGAAGCGAGGGACAGGGCGAGGGAAAAACTGTTTTTT. Protein: CASSEARDRAREKLFF.

The gene calls are TRBV6-6 and TRBJ1-6, with a tentative D call TRBD1 (6 bases). V was shortened by 0 bases and J by 9 bases, with 12 bases between the two germline ends. This CDR3 region has 15 residues. Germline V lookup: CDR1 MNHNY, CDR2 SVGAGI (reference sequence). The DNA of the CDR3 is TGTGCCAGCAGTTACTCGCAGGGGTTGGGTTCACCCCTCCACTTT. Protein product: CASSYSQGLGSPLHF.

The CDR3: CASSRTGEIAKNIQYF. The CDR3 DNA reads TGTGCCAGCTCACGGACCGGGGAAATAGCCAAAAACATTCAGTACTTC. V and J are TRBV18 and TRBJ2-4, with a tentative D call TRBD2 (5 bases). CDR3 size: 16 residues. V shed 4 bases and J shed 0 bases, with 13 bases lying between them. Germline lookup yields CDR1 KGHSH and CDR2 LQKENI.

The CDR3 DNA reads TGTGCAAGTCGCTTATCCCGGACTTTACGACAGATCGGCTACACCTTC. It yields the protein CASRLSRTLRQIGYTF. The chain uses TRBV12-2 and TRBJ1-2. TRBV12-2 is recorded as a pseudogene. This CDR3 has 16 amino acids.

For the CDR3, the DNA is TGTGCCAGCAGTTCCGGTCTAGATACGCAGTATTTT. Amino acid sequence: CASSSGLDTQYF. This sequence joins TRBV28 and TRBJ2-3; D is unclear. This CDR3 comprises 12 residues. The V end was cut by 4 bases, the J end by 5 bases, with 7 bases between. Germline CDR1 reads MDHEN; CDR2 reads SYDVKM.

V is TRBV5-1 and J is TRBJ2-5, with 14 nucleotides matching TRBD2. The V and J ends lost 0 bases and 3 bases, in that order; junction bases with no gene match: 1. The CDR3 extends over 16 amino acids. Germline V lookup: CDR1 SGHRS, CDR2 YFSETQ. The CDR3 DNA sequence: TGCGCCAGCAGCTTGGGGGGACTAGCGGGAGAAGAGACCCAGTACTTC. Translating it yields CASSLGGLAGEETQYF.

This chain links TRBV27 with TRBJ2-7; the D is unclear. Germline V gene lookup returns CDR1 MNHEY and CDR2 SMNVEV (reference sequence). The CDR3 extends over 12 amino acids. Trimming took 6 bases from V and 4 from J, leaving 10 bases between them. CDR3 amino acids: CASSGLGYEQYF. The DNA for the CDR3 is TGTGCCAGCAGCGGCTTGGGTTACGAGCAGTACTTC.

The chain couples TRBV5-6 to TRBJ2-7; either TRBD1 or TRBD2 may supply D (5 bases each). CDR3 size: 13 residues. The germline CDR1 and CDR2 sequences are SGHDT and YYEEEE. Trimming stripped 2 bases from V and 4 bases from J, with 10 bases between. The CDR3 sequence is CASSFPGRYEQYF. The CDR3 nucleotides are TGTGCCAGCAGCTTTCCAGGGAGATACGAGCAGTACTTC. Full variable domain (remainder filled in from reference TRBV5-6 and TRBJ2-7): DAGVTQSPTHLIKTRGQQVTLRCSPKSGHDTVSWYQQALGQGPQFIFQYYEEEERQRGNFPDRFSGHQFPNYSSELNVNALLLGDSALYLCASSFPGRYEQYFGPGTRLTVT.

V and J are TRBV27 and TRBJ1-2, with 10 nucleotides matching TRBD1. This CDR3 has 16 amino acids. V was clipped by 4 bases and J by 8 bases; unmatched bases: 13. CDR1 is MNHEY, CDR2 SMNVEV, per germline (reference sequence). This CDR3 is CASSSVTGTGVRGYTF. CDR3 DNA: TGTGCCAGCAGTTCAGTCACCGGGACAGGGGTGCGGGGCTACACCTTC.

V usage is TRBV10-3 and J usage is TRBJ1-3; TRBD1 matches 8 bases. The CDR3 totals 16 residues. V shed 0 bases, J shed 4 bases, and the junction held 5 bases outside the gene matches. Germline CDR1 reads ENHRY; CDR2 reads SYGVKD. CDR3 sequence: CAISESSTGAGNTIYF. Here the CDR3 DNA reads TGTGCCATCAGTGAGTCTTCGACAGGGGCAGGAAACACCATATATTTT.

The chain recombines TRBV19 with TRBJ1-5; D is undetermined. The CDR3 has 13 amino acids. In germline, CDR1 is LNHDA, CDR2 SQIVND (reference sequence). The V end was cut by 9 bases, the J end by 5 bases, with 14 bases between. The CDR3, as DNA: TGTGCCAGCGCGGGAGGGCTCCATCAGCCCCAGCATTTT. The encoded protein is CASAGGLHQPQHF.